This T cell receptor beta chain was obtained from a study of cytomegalovirus exposure and HLA in healthy donors (TCRdb year 2017). Looking at the study overall: According to an earlier analysis of 550 to 750 of the donors, about 170 million T cells yielded over 90 million unique TCR beta sequences and around 300 Gb of sequence data. On average, around 200,000 unique TCR beta nucleotide sequences were sequenced per donor among about 400 genotyped donors of the cohort, with around 19% of those sequences being non-productive. The later analysis used no new phenotypic data to find candidate immune exposures, relying instead on TCR beta sequences and their occurrence across donors. An earlier analysis of nearly 600 of the donors applied high-throughput TCR beta sequencing to assess whether each TCR beta V gene segment acted as functional or pseudogenic. In addition to the first cohort of 666 subjects, a separate validation cohort of around 110 different subjects was used. The study combined high-throughput TCR immunosequencing, statistical association of individual TCRs with disease status, and machine learning to predict cytomegalovirus infection status. Class I and class II HLA loci were covered by the typing at four-digit resolution. Roughly five DR-DQ haplotypes were handled as single units for association and clustering because linkage in the cohort was strong. Of the approximately 400 genotyped donors, over 70% fell in the genetic ancestry cluster associated with self-reported Caucasian donors. A later analysis re-analyzed previously published TCR beta repertoires from several hundred donors and added high-resolution HLA genotyping to study TCR occurrence patterns. Every discovery cohort repertoire had been produced on one sequencing platform. The aim of the study was to test whether cataloging public T cell receptors could identify signatures of past pathogen exposure. Genome-wide SNP genotypes for about 65% of the roughly 700 donors were used in a later genetic analysis, which treated that subset as a discovery cohort. Typing coverage varied by locus: 629-630 donors for A, B, C, DRB1 and DQB1; some 520 for DQA1; over 600 for DPA1; more than 450 for DPB1. An early release covering roughly 640 HLA-typed donors comprised approximately 300 gigabases of sequencing data and 85 million to 100 million unique TCR sequences. Donor age, sex, ethnicity and CMV serostatus were compiled together with the repertoire data. The T cell repertoires of several hundred subjects were profiled by immunosequencing and related to cytomegalovirus serostatus.

Points on this clone: No cognate antigen has been identified for it. Base-call qualities are not available, and no considerably larger clone is one nucleotide away.

The paper's findings and limits, for the study overall: A cluster of highly shared sequence variants was judged likely to be a technical artifact of the sequencing pipeline. In a later analysis, HLA-associated TCR beta chains were found to be more clonally expanded and to have lower generation probabilities than equally common non-associated chains. Because HLA typing was unavailable for some donors at each locus, only the typed subset was used in association tests. The cohort was sequenced for TCR beta chains only, and without alpha or paired-chain data the features that could be detected were limited. A few of the identified cytomegalovirus-associated TCR beta chains were confirmed in vitro to be specific for cytomegalovirus antigens. According to the authors, the approach could potentially be generalized to other disease states and immunological phenotypes. Roughly uniform sequencing depth across donors was assumed in presence/absence analyses, although this assumption may not hold. According to a later analysis, most CMV-associated TCR beta chains appeared to be HLA-restricted, and the HLA associations seemed to be driven largely by CMV exposure. Immune exposure information for the cohort was limited to CMV serostatus. Linkage disequilibrium might explain the correlated functional status among segregating V segments, but an unknown experimental factor could not be excluded. Some IMGT-functional V segments, including TRBV6-2 and TRBV6-3, could not be distinguished by the 87-base-pair reads and were therefore excluded. A later genetic analysis associated a missense DCLRE1C variant with V-gene and J-gene trimming of TCR beta chains, and an independent cohort replicated the association. Assigning TCR associations to individual alleles was difficult when HLA alleles, especially DR and DQ, strongly co-occurred. Because counts were too low, about 18 rarely observed V segments, including chromosome 9 orphons, were left out of the earlier analysis of a few hundred of the donors. In the study, 150 to 200 TCR beta chains were listed as associated with cytomegalovirus. According to a later analysis, TCR association rates differed among HLA loci, with DRB1 alleles showing the most associated TCRs and HLA-C alleles showing the fewest. The classifier was reported to diagnose cytomegalovirus status with high specificity and sensitivity in both the original and validation cohorts. A later genetic analysis reported fewer N-insertions in productive TCRs among donors in an Asian-associated ancestry cluster than the roughly 640-donor mean. According to a later analysis, parvovirus B19, influenza, CMV and Epstein-Barr virus appeared linked to several top co-occurrence clusters. In an earlier analysis of 500 to 650 of the donors, most TCR beta V segments appeared in productive rearrangements about 90% or about 30% of the time, broadly matching IMGT annotations. A further reported finding was that TCR beta sequences accurately predicted the HLA-A and HLA-B alleles for most subjects in the first cohort. In a later analysis, some 17,000 TCR beta sequences were associated with specific HLA alleles at a false discovery rate of 0.05. While some public TCRs were present in many individuals, most TCR sequences turned up only very rarely across donors.

The cohort comprised more than 550 healthy bone marrow donors. At the time of sampling, every cohort member was nominally healthy, though immune exposures that went unrecorded were likely present. The donor tested CMV seropositive, placing the donor among the 289 seropositive members of the cohort. A peripheral blood sample was provided by each donor, and peripheral blood mononuclear cells were used for TCR beta sequencing. The Qiagen DNeasy Blood Extraction Kit was used to extract genomic DNA from the blood cell samples. Libraries were made using the immunoSEQ multiplex PCR assay. For the multiplex PCR, a mixture combining 60 forward primers for TCR Vbeta segments and 13 reverse primers for TCR Jbeta segments was used. The CDR3 region of rearranged TCR beta genes was amplified from genomic DNA by a multiplex PCR assay. On the Illumina HiSeq System, the amplified TCR beta libraries were sequenced as 87-base-pair reads. The source study handled its data this way. Across the roughly 600 repertoires, a later analysis counted tens of millions of unique TCR beta chains, some 11 million of which were shared by at least two donors. A nearest-neighbor algorithm error-corrected the raw reads and collapsed the reads into unique sequences, merging closely related sequences to remove PCR and sequencing errors. Alignment of CDR3 sequences to IMGT reference sequences was used to assign V, D and J gene segments. For a sequence to be retained, a match of at least six nucleotides to both a V gene segment and a J gene segment was required. Rearrangements were classified as productive when the CDR3 lacked stop codons and remained in frame with V and J, and all other rearrangements were classified as non-productive. CDR3 was defined according to IMGT convention as the region running from the second conserved V-encoded cysteine to the conserved J-encoded phenylalanine. Sequences without an unambiguous match to a single V gene segment were excluded from the earlier analysis of several hundred of the donors. An earlier analysis of a few hundred of the donors classified V segments as functional when productive rearrangements were above 56.7% and as segregating when the standard deviation between donors was above 5%. A statistical classification framework was developed to diagnose cytomegalovirus status using the catalog of TCR beta chain sequences. V and J gene assignment, in a later analysis, came from comparing TCR nucleotide sequences with IMGT/GENE-DB human TR gene sequences. A later analysis assigned CDR3 sequences and most-parsimonious VDJ recombination scenarios with the TCRdist pipeline. A later analysis defined each TCR beta chain by its CDR3 amino acid sequence plus V-gene family, and excluded reads lacking a unique V-gene family. To address suspected cross-contamination and a sequencing artifact, a later analysis removed approximately 600 highly shared, low-generation-probability nucleotide sequences. For each public chain, a later analysis derived a clonal expansion index from normalized ranks of inferred template counts within each repertoire. A later analysis computed generation probabilities with a VDJ recombination model fitted to out-of-frame rearrangements, and checked the results against IGoR. A later analysis scored TCR-TCR, TCR-HLA and TCR-CMV co-occurrence with hypergeometric tests, applying a repertoire-size bias correction to TCR pairs. A later analysis estimated false discovery rates by permuting HLA or CMV assignments 20 times. In a later analysis, co-occurring TCRs were grouped with DBSCAN, and TCRdist sequence similarity was added when clustering was performed within HLA-allele-positive subsets. For co-occurrence clustering, repertoires with fewer than 30,000 or more than 120,000 public chains were excluded, along with a handful of repertoires with anomalous nucleotide sharing. TCRdb retrieved this table from immuneACCESS and kept in-frame rearrangements only. Not all clones are present; in checked studies, unresolved V genes account for under half, and no reason is known for the remainder. Clone size and the V and J calls come from that table; the DNA yielded D and trimming. For this sample there are about 160,000 clones; 77% appear just once. The ten largest make up 3.5% to 4.5% of the sample.

The germline V and J ends show losses of 4 bases and 10 bases respectively, and no gene match explains 13 bases of the junction. CDR1 and CDR2, per the germline V gene (reference sequence), are MNHEY and SMNVEV. From the cysteine up to the phenylalanine, the CDR3 has a length of 16 residues. Left in the record is the CDR3 DNA by itself, 48 bases read in frame from the first base. Material: PBMCs. The chain links TRBV27 with TRBJ1-6, and 7 bases in between align with TRBD1. This TCR was recovered from a man aged 30 to 45 in good health and CMV-seropositive. The DNA sequence is given as TGTGCCAGCAGTTCCTGGGACAGCGCATGGGAGTCACCCCTCCACTTT. This translates into CASSSWDSAWESPLHF.